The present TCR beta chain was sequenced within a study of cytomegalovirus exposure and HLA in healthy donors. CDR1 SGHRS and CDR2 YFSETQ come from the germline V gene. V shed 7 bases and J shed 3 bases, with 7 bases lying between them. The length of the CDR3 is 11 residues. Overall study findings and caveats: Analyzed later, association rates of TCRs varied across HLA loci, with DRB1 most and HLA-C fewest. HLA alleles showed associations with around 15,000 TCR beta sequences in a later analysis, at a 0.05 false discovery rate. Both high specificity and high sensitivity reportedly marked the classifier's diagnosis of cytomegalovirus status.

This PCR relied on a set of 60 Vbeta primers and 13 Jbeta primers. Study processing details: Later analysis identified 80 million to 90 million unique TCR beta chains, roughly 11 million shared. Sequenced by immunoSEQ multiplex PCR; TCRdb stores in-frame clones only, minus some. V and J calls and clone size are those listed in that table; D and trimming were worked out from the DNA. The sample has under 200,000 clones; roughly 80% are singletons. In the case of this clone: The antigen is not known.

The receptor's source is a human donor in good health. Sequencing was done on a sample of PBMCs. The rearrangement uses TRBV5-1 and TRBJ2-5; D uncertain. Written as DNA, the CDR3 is TGCGCCAGCGTACATAAAGAGACCCAGTACTTC. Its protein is CASVHKETQYF.